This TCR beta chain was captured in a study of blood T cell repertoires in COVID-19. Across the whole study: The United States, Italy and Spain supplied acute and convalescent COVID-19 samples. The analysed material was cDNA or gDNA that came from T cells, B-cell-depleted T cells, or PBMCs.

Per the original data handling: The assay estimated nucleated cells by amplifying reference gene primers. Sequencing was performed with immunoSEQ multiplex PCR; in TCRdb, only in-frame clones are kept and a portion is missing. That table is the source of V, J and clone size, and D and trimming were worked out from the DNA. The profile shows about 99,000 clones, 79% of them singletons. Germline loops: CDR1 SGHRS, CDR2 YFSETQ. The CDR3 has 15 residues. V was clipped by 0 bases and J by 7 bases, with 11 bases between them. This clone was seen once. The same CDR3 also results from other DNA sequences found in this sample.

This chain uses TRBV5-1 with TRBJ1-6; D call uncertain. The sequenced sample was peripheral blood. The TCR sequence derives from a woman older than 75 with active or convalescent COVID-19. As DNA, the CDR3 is TGCGCCAGCAGCTTGGTCAGCGGGGTAAATTCACCCCTCCACTTT. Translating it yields CASSLVSGVNSPLHF.